A selection of T cell receptor beta chains follows, all from one sample in a study of shared clonotypes between healthy human individuals. Measured with immunoSEQ multiplex PCR; TCRdb has only the in-frame clones, and not every one. There are around 2,000,000 clones in the sample; roughly 94% occur only once, and less than 1.5% lies in the top ten. Material for sequencing was naive CD8+ T cells sorted from blood. The receptors were sampled from a man aged 18-30 years in good health. Both conserved end residues are part of each CDR3. A D gene is named only where the DNA matches it firmly. For some rows the clone size is stated as once, few or many, or as a class when expanded; others skip it.

abundance	j_gene	d_gene	v_gene	CDR3nt	CDR3aa
few	TRBJ1-6	-	TRBV5-6	TGTGCCAGCAGCTTTTGGGTGTCGGGGGTTGATAATTCACCCCTCCACTTT	CASSFWVSGVDNSPLHF
-	TRBJ2-7	-	TRBV4-1	TGCGCCAGCAGCCAAGAAAAACCCGGAACAGTAAGCTACGAGCAGTACTTC	CASSQEKPGTVSYEQYF
-	TRBJ2-7	TRBD1	TRBV5-1	TGCGCCAGCAGCCACCGGACAGGTTCCTTATACGAGCAGTACTTC	CASSHRTGSLYEQYF
-	TRBJ2-1	TRBD2	TRBV4-1	TGCGCCAGCAGCCAATCTTCTGTCGCGGGGGGAAATGAGCAGTTCTTC	CASSQSSVAGGNEQFF
once	TRBJ1-6	-	TRBV7-8	TGTGCCAGCAGCGGAGACAGGAACCTGAATTCACCCCTCCACTTT	CASSGDRNLNSPLHF
-	TRBJ1-2	-	TRBV7-3	TGTGCCAGCAGGCGAAGCTATGGCTACACCTTC	CASRRSYGYTF
-	TRBJ2-7	-	TRBV10-3	TGTGCCATCTTGGAGGGTGACGGGCACTCCTACGAGCAGTACTTC	CAILEGDGHSYEQYF
-	TRBJ1-6	-	TRBV28	TGTGCCAGCAGTTTATGGGGACCTCAGAGCTCCTATAATTCACCCCTCCACTTT	CASSLWGPQSSYNSPLHF
-	TRBJ1-1	-	TRBV4-1	TGCGCCAGCAGCCAAGGTGGAGTTGAAGCTTTCTTT	CASSQGGVEAFF
-	TRBJ2-1	-	TRBV9	TGTGCCAGCAGCGTAGATCAAGAGAGCCTCTACAATGAGCAGTTCTTC	CASSVDQESLYNEQFF
-	TRBJ1-1	-	TRBV10-3	TGTGCCACCCGGACGGAACCATATAACACTGAAGCTTTCTTT	CATRTEPYNTEAFF
-	TRBJ2-1	-	TRBV5-6	TGTGCCAGCAGCTCGGTAGGGGGCGCGGAGCGGGTACACTACAATGAGCAGTTCTTC	CASSSVGGAERVHYNEQFF
-	TRBJ1-4	-	TRBV15	TGTGCCACCAGCAGAGATCATCCGGCAGGGAGCGAAAAACTGTTTTTT	CATSRDHPAGSEKLFF
-	TRBJ2-7	TRBD1	TRBV4-1	TGCGCCAGCAGCCCGGGACAGGGGGCTTACGAGCAGTACTTC	CASSPGQGAYEQYF
-	TRBJ1-1	-	TRBV6-6	TGTGCCAGCACTATAACATCGACAGGTCCCGATGAAGCTTTCTTT	CASTITSTGPDEAFF
-	TRBJ2-1	-	TRBV19	TGTGCCAGTAAGGGGGGGCATGAGCAGTTCTTC	CASKGGHEQFF
-	TRBJ2-7	TRBD1	TRBV7-9	TGTGCCAGCAGCTCGAACCAACAGGGGGAGTGGGAGCAGTACTTC	CASSSNQQGEWEQYF
-	TRBJ1-2	-	TRBV27	TGTGCCAGCAGTTTGGCGTGGGGCTCCTTCTATGGCTACACCTTC	CASSLAWGSFYGYTF
-	TRBJ2-1	TRBD2	TRBV27	TGTGCCAGCAGTTTACTAGCGGGAGCTAATGAGCAGTTCTTC	CASSLLAGANEQFF
-	TRBJ1-3	-	TRBV6-5	TGTGCCAGCAGTTTACCGGCCCTACCAGGTGGAAACACCATATATTTT	CASSLPALPGGNTIYF
-	TRBJ2-3	TRBD2	TRBV5-1	TGCGCCAGCAGTCAAAGTAGCGGGGGTAGCACAGATACGCAGTATTTT	CASSQSSGGSTDTQYF
-	TRBJ1-3	-	TRBV5-6	TGTGCCAGCAGCTTTGGCCCGGGGCCGTCCGGAAACACCATATATTTT	CASSFGPGPSGNTIYF
-	TRBJ2-1	-	TRBV27	TGTGCCAGCAGTTTATCGGCGGGTACCCCCTACAATGAGCAGTTCTTC	CASSLSAGTPYNEQFF
once	TRBJ1-5	-	TRBV5-6	TGTGCCAGCAGCCGACTGGGTGCCCAGCATTTT	CASSRLGAQHF
-	TRBJ1-1	-	TRBV4-1	TGCGCCAGCAGCCGGAATCCCGGGACTTACCAGGACACTGAAGCTTTCTTT	CASSRNPGTYQDTEAFF
-	TRBJ2-3	-	TRBV7-8	TGTGCCAGCAGCGAATCTAGCACAGATACGCAGTATTTT	CASSESSTDTQYF
once	TRBJ1-6	TRBD1	TRBV5-1	TGCGCCAGCAGCTTGCGGACAGGGAGCAGCTCACCCCTCCACTTT	CASSLRTGSSSPLHF
once	TRBJ2-1	-	TRBV11-2	TGTGCCAGCAGCTTGGGCCTAAAGTGGAATGAGCAGTTCTTC	CASSLGLKWNEQFF
-	TRBJ2-1	-	TRBV18	TGTGCCAGCTCAGCAACGGAGGGGGGGCCCAATGAGCAGTTCTTC	CASSATEGGPNEQFF
-	TRBJ2-3	-	TRBV28	TGTGCCAGCAGTTTACTGGGGGGCACAGATACGCAGTATTTT	CASSLLGGTDTQYF
-	TRBJ1-5	-	TRBV19	TGTGCCAGTAGTATAGACCAGGGGCAGCCCCAGCATTTT	CASSIDQGQPQHF
-	TRBJ2-1	TRBD1	TRBV7-9	TGTGCCAGCAGCTTTACAGGGGATGAGCAGTTCTTC	CASSFTGDEQFF
-	TRBJ2-7	TRBD1	TRBV6-5	TGTGCCAGCAGTTACTCGAAACAGGGGTATGACGAGCAGTACTTC	CASSYSKQGYDEQYF
-	TRBJ1-6	-	TRBV9	TGTGCCAGCAGCGTAGAAGACACGAATAATTCACCCCTCCACTTT	CASSVEDTNNSPLHF
once	TRBJ2-7	TRBD2	TRBV4-1	TGCGCCAGCAGCCAAGAGCAAAGCGGGGGGGTATACGAGCAGTACTTC	CASSQEQSGGVYEQYF
-	TRBJ2-7	TRBD2	TRBV13	TGTGCCAGCAGGTTAACTAGCGGGACCTACGAGCAGTACTTC	CASRLTSGTYEQYF
-	TRBJ2-3	-	TRBV27	TGTGCCAGCAGTCCCCTTCCGCTTGCCACAGATACGCAGTATTTT	CASSPLPLATDTQYF
-	TRBJ2-1	-	TRBV4-3	TGCGCCAGCAGCCAAGCCCCTGGGGATCAAGGCAATGAGCAGTTCTTC	CASSQAPGDQGNEQFF
-	TRBJ2-2	TRBD2	TRBV28	TGTGCCAGCAGTTTGGGAGGGGTGGACACCGGGGAGCTGTTTTTT	CASSLGGVDTGELFF
once	TRBJ2-5	TRBD1	TRBV5-3	TGTGCCAGAAGCTTGGGACAGGGGGCAATGGTTAAAAAGACCCAGTACTTC	CARSLGQGAMVKKTQYF
-	TRBJ2-5	TRBD1	TRBV9	TGTGCCAGCAGCGTTTCGTCAGGGGGCTACTTAGAGACCCAGTACTTC	CASSVSSGGYLETQYF
-	TRBJ2-1	TRBD2	TRBV9	TGTGCCAGCAGCCAAAGCGGGGGATCCTACAATGAGCAGTTCTTC	CASSQSGGSYNEQFF
few	TRBJ2-1	-	TRBV2	TGTGCCAGCAGTGAAGCAGGATCGGGTGAGCAGTTCTTC	CASSEAGSGEQFF
-	TRBJ1-2	-	TRBV6-5	TGTGCCAGCACAACGGGACTGCCATACTATGGCTACACCTTC	CASTTGLPYYGYTF
once	TRBJ2-5	TRBD2	TRBV27	TGTGCCAGCAGTCCGGGACTAGCGGGAGGTTCTCATGAGACCCAGTACTTC	CASSPGLAGGSHETQYF
-	TRBJ2-7	-	TRBV7-9	TGTGCCAGCAGCTTAGGGGAACAGGGTACCCACGAGCAGTACTTC	CASSLGEQGTHEQYF
-	TRBJ2-7	-	TRBV6-5	TGTGCCAGCAGTCCGAACCTTGGGGACTACGAGCAGTACTTC	CASSPNLGDYEQYF
-	TRBJ2-7	TRBD1	TRBV10-3	TGTGCCATCAGTGTAAAGGGACAGACCCCCTCCTACGAGCAGTACTTC	CAISVKGQTPSYEQYF
-	TRBJ1-2	-	TRBV28	TGTGCCAGCAGTCCCGCCAGCCACTATGGCTACACCTTC	CASSPASHYGYTF
once	TRBJ2-7	-	TRBV5-1	TGCGCCAGCAGCTTCCCTCCTGACAAACCCTACGAGCAGTACTTC	CASSFPPDKPYEQYF
once	TRBJ1-2	TRBD1	TRBV5-4	TGTGCCAGCAGCGCTCCGGGGACAGTCGGCTACACCTTC	CASSAPGTVGYTF
-	TRBJ1-2	-	TRBV27	TGTGCCAGCAGTCCCCTCACAGGGAACTATGGCTACACCTTC	CASSPLTGNYGYTF
-	TRBJ1-1	-	TRBV27	TGTGCCAGCAGCCAACTCATAAACACTGAAGCTTTCTTT	CASSQLINTEAFF